The 7 T cell receptor beta chains listed next were all sequenced from one sample in a study of Ad26.COV2.S vaccination and SARS-CoV-2 variants. Measured with immunoSEQ multiplex PCR; TCRdb has only the in-frame clones, and not every one. The sample shows around 370,000 clones, about 92% of them seen only once. The input for sequencing was peripheral blood, taken after recovery from COVID-19. The receptors here all came from a human donor who had recovered from COVID-19.

This clone was observed a handful of times. The rearrangement links TRBV2 to TRBJ2-6; tentatively, D is TRBD1 (5 bases). This CDR3 has 15 residues. V lost 3 bases, J lost 10 bases, and 16 bases lay in between. From germline, CDR1 is SNHLY and CDR2 FYNNEI. The DNA for the CDR3 is TGTGCCAGCAGTGACCAGGGTGCCATCTCGAACGTCCTGACTTTC. This sequence encodes CASSDQGAISNVLTF.

The chain couples TRBV2 to TRBJ2-1; D ambiguous. The CDR3 consists of 13 residues. Between the trimmed V and J ends, which lost 7 bases and 1 base, there was a span of 8 bases. Germline CDR1 and CDR2: SNHLY and FYNNEI. CDR3 DNA: TGTGCCAGCAACCGTAGATCCTACAATGAGCAGTTCTTC. Amino acids: CASNRRSYNEQFF.

The chain joins TRBV7-9 to TRBJ2-5; TRBD1 or TRBD2 may be the D gene (5 bases each). The length of the CDR3 is 15 residues. Trimming removed 4 bases from V and 5 bases from J, with 17 bases in between. Germline CDR1 SEHNR, CDR2 FQNEAQ (reference sequence). CDR3 sequence: CASSSPLGELETQYF. DNA for the CDR3: TGTGCCAGCAGCTCACCACTGGGGGAATTGGAGACCCAGTACTTC.

J is TRBJ1-1 and V is TRBV7-2; no reliable D call. Trimming removed 1 base from V and 6 bases from J, with 9 bases in between. The germline CDR1 and CDR2 sequences are SGHTA and FQGNSA. This CDR3 comprises 13 residues. The CDR3 sequence is CASSLGGFPEAFF. CDR3 DNA sequence: TGTGCCAGCAGCTTAGGAGGGTTCCCTGAAGCTTTCTTT.

In this sample, this clone turned up once. The chain couples TRBV6-6 to TRBJ1-1; the D gene is possibly TRBD1 (6 bases). This CDR3 region has 16 residues. V gave up 2 bases and J gave up 4 bases, with 17 bases separating them. Germline CDR1 is MNHNY and CDR2 is SVGAGI (reference sequence). The CDR3, as DNA: TGTGCCAGCAGTTACCCCCGAACAGGGTGGAGCACTGAAGCTTTCTTT. Translating it yields CASSYPRTGWSTEAFF.

This clone was seen a single time. The chain has TRBV12-3 or TRBV12-4 and TRBJ1-3, with D maybe TRBD1 (6 bases). The CDR3 has 13 amino acids. Trimming removed 8 bases from V and 4 bases from J, with 12 bases in between. CDR3 sequence reads: CASPRGAGNTIYF. DNA of the CDR3: TGTGCCAGCCCAAGGGGGGCCGGAAACACCATATATTTT.

V and J are TRBV5-4 and TRBJ2-5, with D tentatively TRBD1 or TRBD2 (6 bases each). The V gene lost 0 bases and the J gene lost 5 bases, with 11 bases spanning the gap. Germline CDR1 reads SGHNT; CDR2 reads YYREEE (reference sequence). The CDR3 runs to 14 residues. Written as DNA, the CDR3 is TGTGCCAGCAGCTTGGCCCGGGGGCGCGAGACCCAGTACTTC. It translates to CASSLARGRETQYF.